Listed below are T cell receptor beta chains from one sample, sequenced in a study of shared clonotypes between healthy human individuals. The repertoire was sequenced with immunoSEQ multiplex PCR; TCRdb's copy has only in-frame clones and lacks some. The sample records around 690,000 clones, about 90% being singletons. What was sequenced was memory CD8+ T cells from PBMCs. The receptors stem from a man aged 18 to 30 in good health. Some clones in this sample may be carry-over from other donors' samples. Each CDR3 is given with its conserved first and last residue. The D gene is left open where the match is weak. Where a row states a size, it is once, few, many or the class of an expanded clone; other rows omit it.

V: TRBV9
D: TRBD1
J: TRBJ2-2
size: .
CDR3: CASTAQGARTGELFF
DNA: TGTGCCAGCACCGCCCAGGGGGCCCGCACCGGGGAGCTGTTTTTT

V: TRBV4-2
D: TRBD2
J: TRBJ2-7
size: .
CDR3: CASSQETSGRGEQYF
DNA: TGTGCCAGCAGCCAAGAAACTAGCGGGAGGGGTGAGCAGTACTTC

V: TRBV4-3
D: TRBD2
J: TRBJ2-1
size: .
CDR3: CASSPTRREGNEQFF
DNA: TGCGCCAGCAGCCCTACCAGGCGGGAGGGTAATGAGCAGTTCTTC

V: TRBV5-6
D: .
J: TRBJ1-1
size: .
CDR3: CASSLGRGEAFF
DNA: TGTGCCAGCAGCTTGGGGAGGGGTGAAGCTTTCTTT

V: TRBV28
D: TRBD1
J: TRBJ1-5
size: .
CDR3: CASSFGTGRQPQHF
DNA: TGTGCCAGCAGTTTCGGGACAGGGAGACAGCCCCAGCATTTT

V: TRBV15
D: TRBD2
J: TRBJ2-3
size: .
CDR3: CATSSVSLAGDTQYF
DNA: TGTGCCACCAGCAGTGTATCGCTAGCGGGAGATACGCAGTATTTT

V: TRBV5-6
D: TRBD2
J: TRBJ2-7
size: once
CDR3: CASSTSGIDEQYF
DNA: TGTGCCAGCAGTACTAGCGGGATCGACGAGCAGTACTTC

V: TRBV7-9
D: .
J: TRBJ2-1
size: .
CDR3: CASTSGGGEQFF
DNA: TGTGCCAGCACCAGTGGAGGGGGTGAGCAGTTCTTC

V: TRBV28
D: .
J: TRBJ2-1
size: .
CDR3: CASSSPLKGDEQFF
DNA: TGTGCCAGCAGCTCTCCTTTGAAAGGGGATGAGCAGTTCTTC

V: TRBV21-1
D: .
J: TRBJ2-5
size: .
CDR3: CASLGTSEETQYF
DNA: TGTGCCAGCCTCGGGACTAGCGAAGAGACCCAGTACTTC

V: TRBV5-5
D: .
J: TRBJ2-3
size: .
CDR3: CASSLGGRDGGPVDTQYF
DNA: TGTGCCAGCAGCTTGGGTGGGCGGGACGGAGGACCCGTAGATACGCAGTATTTT

V: TRBV9
D: .
J: TRBJ2-1
size: .
CDR3: CASSVAVGGVNNEQFF
DNA: TGTGCCAGCAGCGTAGCTGTAGGGGGGGTTAACAATGAGCAGTTCTTC

V: TRBV19
D: .
J: TRBJ2-1
size: .
CDR3: CASSISKNSYNEQFF
DNA: TGTGCCAGTAGTATATCAAAAAACTCCTACAATGAGCAGTTCTTC

V: TRBV15
D: TRBD2
J: TRBJ2-3
size: .
CDR3: CATSREMALAVTDTQYF
DNA: TGTGCCACCAGCAGAGAAATGGCACTAGCGGTCACAGATACGCAGTATTTT

V: TRBV9
D: TRBD1
J: TRBJ2-1
size: .
CDR3: CASSPLRDRGHNEQFF
DNA: TGTGCCAGCAGCCCCCTAAGGGACAGGGGGCATAATGAGCAGTTCTTC

V: TRBV6-5
D: .
J: TRBJ2-7
size: once
CDR3: CASSYSERASYEQYF
DNA: TGTGCCAGCAGTTACTCGGAGCGGGCGTCCTACGAGCAGTACTTC

V: TRBV10-3
D: .
J: TRBJ1-1
size: .
CDR3: CAIRTTRMTNGGGRAEAFF
DNA: TGTGCCATCAGGACTACTCGGATGACAAATGGTGGAGGAAGAGCTGAAGCTTTCTTT

V: TRBV11-1
D: .
J: TRBJ1-1
size: .
CDR3: CASSPRWNPNTEAFF
DNA: TGTGCCAGCAGCCCCCGGTGGAACCCGAACACTGAAGCTTTCTTT

V: TRBV6-1
D: TRBD2
J: TRBJ2-7
size: .
CDR3: CASGRLAEAYEQYF
DNA: TGTGCCAGCGGAAGGCTAGCGGAAGCCTACGAGCAGTACTTC

V: TRBV5-8
D: .
J: TRBJ2-2
size: .
CDR3: CASSLRDRLFF
DNA: TGTGCCAGCAGCTTGAGGGACCGGCTGTTTTTT

V: TRBV28
D: .
J: TRBJ2-7
size: .
CDR3: CASSIRGAFNEQYF
DNA: TGTGCCAGCAGTATACGAGGAGCGTTCAACGAGCAGTACTTC

V: TRBV10-3
D: .
J: TRBJ2-7
size: .
CDR3: CAISESGDISYEQYF
DNA: TGTGCCATCAGTGAGTCGGGGGATATCTCCTACGAGCAGTACTTC